This TCR beta chain was recovered during a study of blood T cell repertoires in COVID-19. This CDR3 has 14 amino acids. CDR1 and CDR2 from the germline V gene are SGHTA and FQGNSA. Trimming removed 3 bases at V and 0 bases at J, with 5 bases between. TCRdb keeps only in-frame clones here, not all; method: immunoSEQ multiplex PCR. The sample contains fewer than 55,000 clones, over 75% of which appear only once. V usage is TRBV7-2 and J usage is TRBJ1-4; D not resolved. This clonotype was obtained from a man between 65 and 80 years old with active COVID-19. The source material was peripheral blood. CDR3: CASSLSSTNEKLFF. The CDR3 DNA sequence: TGTGCCAGCAGCTTGTCGTCAACTAATGAAAAACTGTTTTTT.